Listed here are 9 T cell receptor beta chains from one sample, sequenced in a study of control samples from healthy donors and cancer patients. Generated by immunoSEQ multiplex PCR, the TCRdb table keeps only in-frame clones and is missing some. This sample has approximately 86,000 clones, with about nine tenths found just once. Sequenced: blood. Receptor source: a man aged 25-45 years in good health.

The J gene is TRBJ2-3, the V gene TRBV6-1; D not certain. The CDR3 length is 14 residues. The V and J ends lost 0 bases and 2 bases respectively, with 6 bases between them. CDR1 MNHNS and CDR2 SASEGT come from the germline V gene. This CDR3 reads CASSEAMTTDTQYF. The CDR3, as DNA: TGTGCCAGCAGTGAAGCCATGACCACAGATACGCAGTATTTT.

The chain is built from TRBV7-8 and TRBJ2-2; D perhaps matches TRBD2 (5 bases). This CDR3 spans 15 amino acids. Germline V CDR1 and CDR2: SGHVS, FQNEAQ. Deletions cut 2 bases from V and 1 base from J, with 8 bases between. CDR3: CASSLQAGNTGELFF. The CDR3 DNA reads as TGTGCCAGCAGCTTACAGGCGGGGAACACCGGGGAGCTGTTTTTT.

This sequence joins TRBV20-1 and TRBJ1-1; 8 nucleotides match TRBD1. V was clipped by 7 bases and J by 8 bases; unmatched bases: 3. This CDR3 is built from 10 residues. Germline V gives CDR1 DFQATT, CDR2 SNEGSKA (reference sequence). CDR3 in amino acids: CSVDRGEAFF. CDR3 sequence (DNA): TGCAGTGTAGACAGGGGAGAAGCTTTCTTT.

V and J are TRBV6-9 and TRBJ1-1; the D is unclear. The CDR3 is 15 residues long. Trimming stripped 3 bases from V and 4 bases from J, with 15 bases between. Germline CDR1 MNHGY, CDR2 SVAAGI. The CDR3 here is CASSYTAQVPTEAFF. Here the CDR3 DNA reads TGTGCCAGCAGTTACACGGCCCAGGTGCCCACTGAAGCTTTCTTT.

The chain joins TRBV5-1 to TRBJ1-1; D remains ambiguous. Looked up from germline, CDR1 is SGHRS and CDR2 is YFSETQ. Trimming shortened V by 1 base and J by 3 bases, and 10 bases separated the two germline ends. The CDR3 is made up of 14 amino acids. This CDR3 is CASSLMGFDTEAFF. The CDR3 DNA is TGCGCCAGCAGCTTGATGGGTTTTGACACTGAAGCTTTCTTT.

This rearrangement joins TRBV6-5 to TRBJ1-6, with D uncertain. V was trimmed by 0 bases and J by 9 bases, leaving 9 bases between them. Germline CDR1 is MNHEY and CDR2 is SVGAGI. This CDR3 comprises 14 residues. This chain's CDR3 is CASSYSSRSSPLHF. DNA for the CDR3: TGTGCCAGCAGTTACTCGAGCCGTAGTTCACCCCTCCACTTT.

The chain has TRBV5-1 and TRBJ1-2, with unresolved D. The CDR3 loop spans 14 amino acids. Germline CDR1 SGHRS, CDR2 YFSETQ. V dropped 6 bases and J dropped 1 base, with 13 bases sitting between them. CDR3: CASKMETLNYGYTF. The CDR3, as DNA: TGCGCCAGCAAGATGGAGACCCTTAACTATGGCTACACCTTC.

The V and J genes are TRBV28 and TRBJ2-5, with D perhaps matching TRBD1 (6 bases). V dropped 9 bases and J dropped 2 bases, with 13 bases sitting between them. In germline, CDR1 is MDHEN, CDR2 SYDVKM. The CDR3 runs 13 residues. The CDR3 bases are TGTGCCAGTGGACAGAGCCTGCAAGAGACCCAGTACTTC. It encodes CASGQSLQETQYF.

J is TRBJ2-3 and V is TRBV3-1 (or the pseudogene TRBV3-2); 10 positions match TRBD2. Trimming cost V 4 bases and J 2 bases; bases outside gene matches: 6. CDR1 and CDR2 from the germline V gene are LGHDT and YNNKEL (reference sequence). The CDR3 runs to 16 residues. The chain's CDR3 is CASSPLAGVLTDTQYF. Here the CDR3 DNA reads TGTGCCAGCAGCCCCCTAGCGGGGGTCCTCACAGATACGCAGTATTTT.